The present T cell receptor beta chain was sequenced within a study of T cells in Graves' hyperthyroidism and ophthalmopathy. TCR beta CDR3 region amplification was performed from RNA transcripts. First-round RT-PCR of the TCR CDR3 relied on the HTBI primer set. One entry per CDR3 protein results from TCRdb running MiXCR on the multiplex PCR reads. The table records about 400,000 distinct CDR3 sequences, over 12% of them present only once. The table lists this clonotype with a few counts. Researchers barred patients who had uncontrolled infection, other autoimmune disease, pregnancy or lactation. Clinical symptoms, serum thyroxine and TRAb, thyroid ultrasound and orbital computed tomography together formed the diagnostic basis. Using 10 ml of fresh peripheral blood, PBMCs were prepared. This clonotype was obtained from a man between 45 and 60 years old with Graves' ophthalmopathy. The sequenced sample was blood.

CDR3 in DNA: TGTGCCAGCAGCTCAATGTTCAGGTCCTTTAGCACAGATACGCAGTATTTT. Its translation is CASSSMFRSFSTDTQYF. The chain joins TRBV11-2 to TRBJ2-3; no clear D. The CDR3 is made up of 17 amino acids. Looked up from germline, CDR1 is SGHAT and CDR2 is FQNNGV. V shed 4 bases and J shed 0 bases, with 17 bases lying between them.